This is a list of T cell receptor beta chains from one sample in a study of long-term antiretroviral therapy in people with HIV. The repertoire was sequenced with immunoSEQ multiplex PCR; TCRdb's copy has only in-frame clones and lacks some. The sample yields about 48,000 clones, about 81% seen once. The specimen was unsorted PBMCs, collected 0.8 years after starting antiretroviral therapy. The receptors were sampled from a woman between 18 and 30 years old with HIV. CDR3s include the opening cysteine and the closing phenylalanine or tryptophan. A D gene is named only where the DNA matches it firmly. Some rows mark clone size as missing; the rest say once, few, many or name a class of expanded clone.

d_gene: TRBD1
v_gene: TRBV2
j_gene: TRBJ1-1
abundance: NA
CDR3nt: TGTGCCAGCAGCCCCTCACAGGGGAGGTCTGAAGCTTTCTTT
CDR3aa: CASSPSQGRSEAFF

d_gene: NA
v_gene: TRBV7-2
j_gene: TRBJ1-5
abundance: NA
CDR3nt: TGTGCCAGCAGTCAAGGGAGGGGTTTAATCCAGCATTTT
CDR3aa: CASSQGRGLIQHF

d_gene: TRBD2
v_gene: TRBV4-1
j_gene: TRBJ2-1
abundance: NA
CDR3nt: TGCGCCAGCAGCCAAGACCCGGGGGGGACGGGATACAATGAGCAGTTCTTC
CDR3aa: CASSQDPGGTGYNEQFF

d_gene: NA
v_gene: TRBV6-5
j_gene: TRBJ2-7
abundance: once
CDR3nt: TGTGCCAGCAGTTACTCGCAACTACCGTACGAGCAGTACTTC
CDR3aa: CASSYSQLPYEQYF

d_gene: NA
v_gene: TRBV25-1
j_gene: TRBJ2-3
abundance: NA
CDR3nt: TGTGCCAGCAGCACCCGGGGGAGCACAGATACGCAGTATTTT
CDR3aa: CASSTRGSTDTQYF

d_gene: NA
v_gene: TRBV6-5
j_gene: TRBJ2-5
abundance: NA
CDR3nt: TGTGCCAGCAGTTACTCCCAGGGGATAGAGACCCAGTACTTC
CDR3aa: CASSYSQGIETQYF

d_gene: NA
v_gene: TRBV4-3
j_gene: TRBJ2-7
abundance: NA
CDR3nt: TGCGCCAGTTCTAATAGGGGAGGGGGATCTTCCTACGAGCAGTACTTC
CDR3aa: CASSNRGGGSSYEQYF

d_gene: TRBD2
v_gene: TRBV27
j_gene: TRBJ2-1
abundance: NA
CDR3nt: TGTGCCAGCAGACTAGCGGGAGGGGACAATGAGCAGTTCTTC
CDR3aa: CASRLAGGDNEQFF

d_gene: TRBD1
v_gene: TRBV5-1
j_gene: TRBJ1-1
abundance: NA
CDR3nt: TGCGCCAGCAGCTTATCCGGGACAGGGGGTAAAGTGCTGAACACTGAAGCTTTCTTT
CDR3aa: CASSLSGTGGKVLNTEAFF

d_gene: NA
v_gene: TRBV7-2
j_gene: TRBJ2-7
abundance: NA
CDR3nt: TGTGCCAGCAGCTTACGGAAAGCCTCCTACGAGCAGTACTTC
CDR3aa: CASSLRKASYEQYF

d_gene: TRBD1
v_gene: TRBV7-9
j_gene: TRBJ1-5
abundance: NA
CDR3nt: TGTGCCAGCAGCTTAAACAGGGGGCCGGATCAGCCCCAGCATTTT
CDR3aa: CASSLNRGPDQPQHF

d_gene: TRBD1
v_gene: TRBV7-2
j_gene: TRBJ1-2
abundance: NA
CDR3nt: TGTGCCAGCAGCCCTCGGACAGGAGTCGACTTATTGTATGGCTACACCTTC
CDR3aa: CASSPRTGVDLLYGYTF

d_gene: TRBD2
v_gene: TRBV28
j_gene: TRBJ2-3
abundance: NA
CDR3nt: TGTGCCAGCAGCCCAGCGGGACCTGGGGATACGCAGTATTTT
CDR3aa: CASSPAGPGDTQYF

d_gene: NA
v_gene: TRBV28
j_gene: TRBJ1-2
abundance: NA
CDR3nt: TGTGCCAGCAGTTTAGATCGGCAGGGGAAAGGCTATGGCTACACCTTC
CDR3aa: CASSLDRQGKGYGYTF

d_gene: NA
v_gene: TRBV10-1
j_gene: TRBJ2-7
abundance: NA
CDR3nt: TGCGCCAGCAGTAAGGACAGCACGTCCTACGAGCAGTACTTC
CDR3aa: CASSKDSTSYEQYF

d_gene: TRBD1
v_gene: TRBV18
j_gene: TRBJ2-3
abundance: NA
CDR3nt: TGTGCCAGCTCCACCGGCGGAACAGGGGGGCGAGAAGATACGCAGTATTTT
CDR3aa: CASSTGGTGGREDTQYF

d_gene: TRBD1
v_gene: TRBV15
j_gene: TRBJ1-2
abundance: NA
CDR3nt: TGTGCCACCAGCCACAGACAGGGACAGCGCTATGGCTACACCTTC
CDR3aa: CATSHRQGQRYGYTF

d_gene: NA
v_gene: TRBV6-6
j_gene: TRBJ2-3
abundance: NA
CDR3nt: TGTGCCAGCAACCCTCCAAGCACAGATACGCAGTATTTT
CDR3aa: CASNPPSTDTQYF

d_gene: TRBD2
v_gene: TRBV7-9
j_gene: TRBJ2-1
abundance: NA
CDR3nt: TGTGCCAGCAGCTTAAGTGGGGTCCGTAGCGGGAGTAATGAGCAGTTCTTC
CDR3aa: CASSLSGVRSGSNEQFF

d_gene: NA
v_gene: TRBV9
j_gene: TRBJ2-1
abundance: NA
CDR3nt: TGTGCCAGCAGCCACAAGTACGGCTCCTACAATGAGCAGTTCTTC
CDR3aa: CASSHKYGSYNEQFF

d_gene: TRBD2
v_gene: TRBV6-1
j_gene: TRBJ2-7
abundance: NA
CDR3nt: TGTGCCAGCAGTGAAGGGACTAGCGGTTACTCCTACGAGCAGTACTTC
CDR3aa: CASSEGTSGYSYEQYF

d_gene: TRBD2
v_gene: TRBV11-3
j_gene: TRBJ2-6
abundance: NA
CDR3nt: TGTGCCAGCAGCTTATATTTCGGGGGGGCTGGTGGGGCCAACGTCCTGACTTTC
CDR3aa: CASSLYFGGAGGANVLTF

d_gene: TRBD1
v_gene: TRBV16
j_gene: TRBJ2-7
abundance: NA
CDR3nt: TGTGCCAGCAGCCAAGGGACAGGCTCACCCTACGAGCAGTACTTC
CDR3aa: CASSQGTGSPYEQYF

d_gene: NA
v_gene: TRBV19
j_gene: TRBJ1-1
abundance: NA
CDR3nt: TGTGCCAGTAGTATAAGTGGGGGGGGGAACACTGAAGCTTTCTTT
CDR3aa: CASSISGGGNTEAFF

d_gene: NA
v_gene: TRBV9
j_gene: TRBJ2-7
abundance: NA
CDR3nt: TGTGCCAGCAGCGTAGTCGGGGTCGGCGGCGAGCAGTACTTC
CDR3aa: CASSVVGVGGEQYF

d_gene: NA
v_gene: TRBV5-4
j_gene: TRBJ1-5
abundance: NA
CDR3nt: TGTGCCAGCAGCTTTGGGGCCGATCAGCCCCAGCATTTT
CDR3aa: CASSFGADQPQHF